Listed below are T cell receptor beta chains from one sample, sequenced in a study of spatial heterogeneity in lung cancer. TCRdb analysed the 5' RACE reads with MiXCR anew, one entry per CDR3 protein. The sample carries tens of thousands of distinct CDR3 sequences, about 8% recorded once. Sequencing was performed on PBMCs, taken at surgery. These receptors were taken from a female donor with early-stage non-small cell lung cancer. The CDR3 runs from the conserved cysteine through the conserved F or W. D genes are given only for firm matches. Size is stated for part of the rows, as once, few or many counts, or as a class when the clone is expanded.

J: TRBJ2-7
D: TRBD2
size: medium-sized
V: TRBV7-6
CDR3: CASSLDPSGSYEQYF
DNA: TGTGCCAGCAGCTTAGATCCTAGCGGGAGTTACGAGCAGTACTTC

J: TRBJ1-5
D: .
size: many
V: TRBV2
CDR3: CASTERDADQPQHF
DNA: TGTGCCAGCACAGAAAGGGACGCAGATCAGCCCCAGCATTTT

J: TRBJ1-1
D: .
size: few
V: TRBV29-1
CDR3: CSVELRGSAFF
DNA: TGCAGCGTTGAACTACGGGGGTCGGCTTTCTTT

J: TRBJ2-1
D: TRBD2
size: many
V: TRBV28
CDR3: CASSLAGGNEQFF
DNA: TGTGCCAGCAGTTTGGCGGGAGGCAATGAGCAGTTCTTC

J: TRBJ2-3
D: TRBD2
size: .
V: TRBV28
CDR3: CASSFQSGGGTDTQYF
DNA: TGTGCCAGCAGTTTCCAATCGGGGGGAGGCACAGATACGCAGTATTTT

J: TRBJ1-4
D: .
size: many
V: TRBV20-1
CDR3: CSASPLSTEKLFF
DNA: TGCAGTGCTAGCCCCCTCTCTACTGAAAAACTGTTTTTT

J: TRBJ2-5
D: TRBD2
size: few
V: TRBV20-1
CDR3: CSARESLAVQETQYF
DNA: TGCAGTGCTAGAGAATCACTAGCGGTGCAAGAGACCCAGTACTTC

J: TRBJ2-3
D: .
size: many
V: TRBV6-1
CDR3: CASSEGGDTQYF
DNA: TGTGCCAGCAGTGAAGGCGGGGATACGCAGTATTTT

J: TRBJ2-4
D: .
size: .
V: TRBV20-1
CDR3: CSAQGGAGENIQYF
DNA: TGCAGTGCTCAGGGGGGGGCCGGGGAGAACATTCAGTACTTC

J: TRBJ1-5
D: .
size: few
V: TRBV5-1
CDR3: CASSSGGLTSNQPQHF
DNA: TGCGCCAGCAGCTCAGGAGGACTTACTAGCAATCAGCCCCAGCATTTT

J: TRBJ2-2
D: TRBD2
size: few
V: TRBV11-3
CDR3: CASSLKGTSFAGELFF
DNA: TGTGCCAGCAGCCTAAAGGGGACTAGTTTCGCCGGGGAGCTGTTTTTT

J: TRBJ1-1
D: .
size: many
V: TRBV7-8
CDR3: CASSVQGNTEAFF
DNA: TGTGCCAGCAGCGTACAGGGGAACACTGAAGCTTTCTTT

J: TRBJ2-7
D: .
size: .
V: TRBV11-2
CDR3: CASSLEQGGFYEQYF
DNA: TGTGCCAGCAGCTTAGAACAGGGAGGGTTCTACGAGCAGTACTTC

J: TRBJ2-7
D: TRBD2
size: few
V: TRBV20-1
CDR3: CSARDGTSGSLGDEQYF
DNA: TGCAGTGCTAGAGACGGAACTAGCGGGAGTTTAGGCGACGAGCAGTACTTC

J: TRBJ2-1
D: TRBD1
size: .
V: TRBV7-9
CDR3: CASARTGGSYNEQFF
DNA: TGTGCCAGCGCGCGGACAGGGGGGTCCTACAATGAGCAGTTCTTC

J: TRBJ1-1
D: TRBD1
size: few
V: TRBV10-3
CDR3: CAISESRDRGQRAFF
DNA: TGTGCCATCAGTGAGTCGCGGGACAGGGGGCAACGAGCTTTCTTT

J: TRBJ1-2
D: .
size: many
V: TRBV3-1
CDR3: CASSPGAHWSYGYTF
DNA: TGTGCCAGCAGTCCAGGGGCCCACTGGTCGTATGGCTACACCTTC

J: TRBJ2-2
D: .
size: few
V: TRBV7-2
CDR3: CASSLSIVTMGTGELFF
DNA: TGTGCCAGCAGCTTAAGTATTGTCACAATGGGCACCGGGGAGCTGTTTTTT

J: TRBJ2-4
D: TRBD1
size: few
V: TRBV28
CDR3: CASSLGQEVNIQYF
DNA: TGTGCCAGCAGTTTGGGACAGGAGGTAAACATTCAGTACTTC

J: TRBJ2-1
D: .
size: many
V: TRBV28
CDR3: CASSLTSGGPDHEQFF
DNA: TGTGCCAGCAGTTTAACATCAGGGGGGCCTGACCATGAGCAGTTCTTC

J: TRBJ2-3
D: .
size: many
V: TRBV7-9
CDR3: CASSLTGRTDTQYF
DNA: TGTGCCAGCAGCTTAACCGGACGCACAGATACGCAGTATTTT

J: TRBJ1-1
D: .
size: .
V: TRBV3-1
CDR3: CASSPTGGSTEAFF
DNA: TGTGCCAGCAGCCCAACGGGGGGGTCTACTGAAGCTTTCTTT

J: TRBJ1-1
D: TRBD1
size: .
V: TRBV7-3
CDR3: CASSHGTGANTEAFF
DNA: TGTGCCAGCAGCCATGGGACAGGGGCGAACACTGAAGCTTTCTTT

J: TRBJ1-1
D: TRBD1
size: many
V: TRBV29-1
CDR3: CSGEGQAINTEAFF
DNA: TGCAGCGGGGAAGGACAGGCCATAAACACTGAAGCTTTCTTT

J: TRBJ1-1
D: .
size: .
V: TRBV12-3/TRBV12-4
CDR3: CASSFGRTNTEAFF
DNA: TGTGCCAGCAGTTTTGGTAGGACGAACACTGAAGCTTTCTTT

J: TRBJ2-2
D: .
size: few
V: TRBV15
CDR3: CATSRETRHPFRTTGELFF
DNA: TGTGCCACCAGCAGAGAAACGCGACACCCATTTAGGACCACCGGGGAGCTGTTTTTT

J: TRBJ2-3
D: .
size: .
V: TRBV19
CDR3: CASGNGGSPSTDTQYF
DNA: TGTGCCAGTGGAAATGGGGGGAGCCCTAGCACAGATACGCAGTATTTT

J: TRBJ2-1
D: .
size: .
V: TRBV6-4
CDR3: CASSPDGGTIYNEQFF
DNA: TGTGCCAGCAGTCCTGACGGCGGGACGATTTACAATGAGCAGTTCTTC

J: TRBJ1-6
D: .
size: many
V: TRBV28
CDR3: CASGTQSNSPLHF
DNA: TGTGCCAGCGGGACACAGTCGAATTCACCCCTCCACTTT

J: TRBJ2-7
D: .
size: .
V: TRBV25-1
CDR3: CASSEVKGIDTGEQYF
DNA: TGTGCCAGCAGTGAGGTGAAGGGGATTGACACGGGCGAGCAGTACTTC

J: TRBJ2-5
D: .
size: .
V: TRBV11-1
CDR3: CASNSRGGVGETQYF
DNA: TGTGCCAGCAACTCCCGCGGAGGGGTAGGAGAGACCCAGTACTTC

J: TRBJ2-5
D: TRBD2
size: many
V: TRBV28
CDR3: CAGTTSGQETQYF
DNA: TGTGCGGGCACGACTAGCGGCCAAGAGACCCAGTACTTC

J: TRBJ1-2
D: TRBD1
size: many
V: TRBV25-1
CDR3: CASSEPGTVVYGYTF
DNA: TGTGCCAGCAGTGAACCGGGGACAGTGGTCTATGGCTACACCTTC

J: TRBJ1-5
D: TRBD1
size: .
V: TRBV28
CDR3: CASSQGQGGSKPQHF
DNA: TGTGCCAGCAGTCAGGGACAGGGGGGATCAAAGCCCCAGCATTTT

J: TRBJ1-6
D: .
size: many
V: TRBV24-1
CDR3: CATSDSGEGNSPLHF
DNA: TGTGCCACCAGTGATTCCGGTGAAGGGAACTCACCCCTCCACTTT

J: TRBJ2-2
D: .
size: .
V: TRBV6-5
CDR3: CASSQGAGAGELFF
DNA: TGTGCCAGCAGCCAAGGGGCCGGTGCCGGGGAGCTGTTTTTT

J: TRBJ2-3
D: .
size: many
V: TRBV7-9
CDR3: CASSSDKGSDTQYF
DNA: TGTGCCAGCAGCTCTGACAAAGGATCCGATACGCAGTATTTT

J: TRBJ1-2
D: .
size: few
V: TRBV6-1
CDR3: CASSLDVSPSYGYTF
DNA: TGTGCCAGCTCTTTGGATGTATCCCCCAGCTATGGCTACACCTTC

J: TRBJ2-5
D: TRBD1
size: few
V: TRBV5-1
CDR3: CASSFDRVETQYF
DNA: TGCGCCAGCAGCTTCGACAGGGTAGAGACCCAGTACTTC

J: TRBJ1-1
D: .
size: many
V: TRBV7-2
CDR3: CASSLGGVEAFF
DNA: TGTGCCAGCAGCTTGGGAGGGGTTGAAGCTTTCTTT

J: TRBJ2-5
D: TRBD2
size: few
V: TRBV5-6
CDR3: CASSFGGVETQYF
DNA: TGTGCCAGCAGCTTTGGGGGGGTAGAGACCCAGTACTTC

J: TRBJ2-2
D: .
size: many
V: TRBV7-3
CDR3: CASSLGLAAGELFF
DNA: TGTGCCAGCAGTCTAGGCCTAGCTGCCGGGGAGCTGTTTTTT

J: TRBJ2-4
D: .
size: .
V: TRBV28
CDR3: CASSSPGQVAKNIQYF
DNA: TGTGCCAGCAGTTCTCCGGGACAAGTAGCCAAAAACATTCAGTACTTC

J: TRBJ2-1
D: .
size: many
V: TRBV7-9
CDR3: CATGPLASDEQFF
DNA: TGTGCCACCGGTCCACTAGCCAGCGATGAGCAGTTCTTC

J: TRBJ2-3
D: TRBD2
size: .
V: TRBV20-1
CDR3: CSASGGGADTQYF
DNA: TGCAGTGCTAGCGGCGGGGGTGCAGATACGCAGTATTTT